This TCR beta chain is from a study of OX40 agonist ivuxolimab in advanced cancers. As to this clone: The antigen remains unidentified.

Assay: immunoSEQ multiplex PCR; the TCRdb copy retains only in-frame clones and omits some. The data contain more than 70,000 clones, around 90% of them singletons. Findings and limits, study-wide: Compared with others, partial responders at 0.1-3.0 mg/kg displayed clonal expansion among the lowest. Some patients who did not respond also had low normalized T-cell clonal expansion.

Germline values: CDR1 MNHNY, CDR2 SVGAGI (reference sequence). V dropped 5 bases and J dropped 2; count of bases not matched to a gene: 9. CDR3 size: 16 residues. Here the sequenced sample was CD4+ or CD8+ T cells sorted from blood, taken in a trial of the OX40 agonist ivuxolimab. The sequence was collected from an adult with an advanced solid tumor such as melanoma, head and neck, liver or kidney cancer. The V gene is TRBV6-6, the J gene TRBJ2-5; TRBD2 aligns across 9 bases. The DNA for the CDR3 is TGTGCCAGCAGTCCCGGAGGACTAGCGAGACAAGAGACCCAGTACTTC. Translation gives CASSPGGLARQETQYF.